This record looks at one T cell receptor (beta chain) sequence and its context. Its antigen is not known. This entry belongs to a study of T cell responses to AZD1222 COVID-19 vaccine. General study findings and limits: Vaccine-related CD4 TCRs covered spike, predominating at 160-218 and 743-854. Reportedly, nearly half of unique spike TCRs recognized epitopes outside B.1.351/B.1.1.7 mutations. Samples come after the peak T cell response, not at day 14.

The CDR3 spans 11 residues. Trimming removed 6 bases from V and 4 bases from J, with 7 bases in between. Repertoires were generated with immunoSEQ multiplex PCR, while TCRdb's copy carries only in-frame clones and drops some. This sample carries approximately 140,000 clones, over 75% of them seen once, and the ten largest clones take 3.4%. This rearrangement joins TRBV12-3 or TRBV12-4 to TRBJ2-7; D gene ambiguous. The sequence was collected from an adult in good health. The material sequenced was peripheral blood, taken on day 0 of AZD1222 vaccination. The CDR3: CASSPGYEQYF. Here the CDR3 DNA reads TGTGCCAGCAGCCCCGGGTACGAGCAGTACTTC.